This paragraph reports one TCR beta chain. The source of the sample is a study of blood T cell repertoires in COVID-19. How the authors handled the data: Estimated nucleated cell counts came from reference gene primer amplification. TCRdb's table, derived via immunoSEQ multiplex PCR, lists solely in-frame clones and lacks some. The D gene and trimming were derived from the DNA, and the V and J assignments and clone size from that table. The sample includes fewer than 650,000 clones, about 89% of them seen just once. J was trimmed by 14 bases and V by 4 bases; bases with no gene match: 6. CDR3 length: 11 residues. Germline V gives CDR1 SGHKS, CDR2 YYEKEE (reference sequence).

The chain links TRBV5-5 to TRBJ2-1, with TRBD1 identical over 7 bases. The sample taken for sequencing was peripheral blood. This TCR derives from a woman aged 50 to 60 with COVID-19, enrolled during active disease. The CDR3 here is CASSRTGDKFF. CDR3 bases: TGTGCCAGCAGCCGTACAGGGGATAAGTTCTTC.